This T cell receptor (beta chain) appears in the sequencing data of a study of shared clonotypes between healthy human individuals. General observations from the study: The study drew on few donors, limiting represented genetic and exposure-history diversity.

Deep-level running was used for the assay. Per the original data handling: ImmunoSEQ supplied junction-only sequences lacking quality scores, so filtering was different. Clones were sequenced by immunoSEQ multiplex PCR, and TCRdb holds only the in-frame ones, with some missing. V and J calls and clone size are as listed in that table; D and trimming were resolved from the DNA. The sample contains 530,000 or so clones, almost 80% of which appear only once. Note on this clone: No antigen is known for it.

The V and J ends lost 5 bases and 1 base respectively, with 11 bases between them. The CDR3 has 14 amino acids. Germline CDR1 is MDHEN and CDR2 is SYDVKM. This clonotype was obtained from a woman in her 40s in good health. Some clones in this sample may be carry-over from other donors' samples. V and J are TRBV28 and TRBJ2-5, with D perhaps matching TRBD1 (6 bases). The sample consisted of PBMCs. CDR3 sequence (DNA): TGTGCCAGCAGTGGCCGACAGGTCCAAGAGACCCAGTACTTC. Protein product: CASSGRQVQETQYF.